This T cell receptor (beta chain) was observed in a study of radiotherapy plus CTLA-4 blockade in lung cancer. Sequenced by immunoSEQ multiplex PCR; TCRdb stores in-frame clones only, minus some. The sample records roughly 35,000 clones, roughly four fifths being singletons. The sample holds a few counts of this clone. Per germline, CDR1 ENHRY and CDR2 SYGVKD. The junction had 7 bases not matched to a gene; V was cut back by 2 bases and J by 3 bases. The CDR3 totals 15 residues. The sample in question was peripheral blood, obtained from a patient treated with radiotherapy plus ipilimumab. The chain uses TRBV10-3 and TRBJ2-7; 7 bases match TRBD1. This sequence was found in a human donor with non-small cell lung cancer that progressed on radiotherapy plus ipilimumab. The CDR3 loop is CAISEAWTGDYEQYF. The CDR3 DNA follows: TGTGCCATCAGTGAGGCCTGGACAGGAGACTACGAGCAGTACTTC.